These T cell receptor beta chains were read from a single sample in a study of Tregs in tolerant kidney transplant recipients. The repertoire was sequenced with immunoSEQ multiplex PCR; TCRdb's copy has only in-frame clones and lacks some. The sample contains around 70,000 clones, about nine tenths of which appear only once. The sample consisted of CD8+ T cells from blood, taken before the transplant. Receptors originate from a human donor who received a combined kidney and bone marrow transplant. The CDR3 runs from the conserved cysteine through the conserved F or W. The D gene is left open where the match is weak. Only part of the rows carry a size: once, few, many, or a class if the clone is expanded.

CASSESAGAMDTEAFF	TGCGCCAGCAGTGAGTCAGCAGGGGCTATGGACACTGAAGCTTTCTTT	NA	NA	TRBJ1-1	TRBV10-1
CASSFGTGAYEQYF	TGTGCCAGCAGCTTCGGGACAGGGGCCTACGAGCAGTACTTC	TRBD1	NA	TRBJ2-7	TRBV7-8
CSASPGTGFYGYTF	TGCAGCGCGTCCCCCGGGACAGGGTTCTATGGCTACACCTTC	TRBD1	NA	TRBJ1-2	TRBV29-1
CASSPKGGGDSYNEQFF	TGTGCCAGCAGCCCCAAGGGAGGGGGGGACTCCTACAATGAGCAGTTCTTC	NA	once	TRBJ2-1	TRBV7-9
CSTTSSGLAYGYTF	TGCAGCACGACCTCATCAGGACTGGCTTATGGCTACACCTTC	NA	NA	TRBJ1-2	TRBV29-1
CASSLALSPLAGVETQYF	TGTGCCAGCAGCTTAGCGCTATCCCCTCTAGCGGGGGTTGAGACCCAGTACTTC	TRBD2	NA	TRBJ2-5	TRBV7-2
CASRLGLEKSYNEQFF	TGTGCCAGCAGATTGGGACTAGAGAAATCCTACAATGAGCAGTTCTTC	TRBD2	NA	TRBJ2-1	TRBV2
CATDELGQGYEQYF	TGTGCCACCGATGAGCTCGGACAGGGCTACGAGCAGTACTTC	TRBD1	NA	TRBJ2-7	TRBV6-1
CASSRRGHEQYF	TGTGCCAGCAGCCGCAGGGGGCACGAGCAGTACTTC	TRBD1	NA	TRBJ2-7	TRBV5-5
CASSEIKRELNEQFF	TGTGCCAGCAGTGAAATAAAGCGGGAGTTGAATGAGCAGTTCTTC	TRBD2	NA	TRBJ2-1	TRBV6-1
CASSQEAGQAPYEQYF	TGCGCCAGCAGCCAAGAGGCAGGCCAGGCCCCCTACGAGCAGTACTTC	NA	NA	TRBJ2-7	TRBV4-3
CASSLYGPNIGGHSYEQYF	TGTGCCAGCAGTTTATACGGGCCGAATATAGGGGGCCACTCCTACGAGCAGTACTTC	TRBD1	NA	TRBJ2-7	TRBV27
CASSFTRTGRDEQFF	TGTGCCAGCAGCTTTACGCGGACAGGGCGAGATGAGCAGTTCTTC	TRBD1	NA	TRBJ2-1	TRBV11-3
CASSLSQGGEQYF	TGTGCCAGCAGTTTAAGCCAGGGAGGCGAGCAGTACTTC	NA	NA	TRBJ2-7	TRBV27
CASSLDQGLLHEQYF	TGCGCCAGCAGCTTGGATCAGGGGCTTCTCCACGAGCAGTACTTC	NA	NA	TRBJ2-7	TRBV5-1